Below are 4 T cell receptor beta chains sequenced from a single sample in a study of blood T cell repertoires in COVID-19. TCRdb keeps only in-frame clones here, not all; method: immunoSEQ multiplex PCR. Of approximately 77,000 clones in the sample, 80% are singletons; the top ten hold around 5%. Material: peripheral blood. Receptor source: a woman in her seventies with acute or convalescent COVID-19.

The rearrangement joins TRBV11-2 to TRBJ1-6; D might be TRBD1 (5 bases). V shed 6 bases and J shed 6 bases, with 21 bases lying between them. This CDR3 contains 17 residues. From germline, CDR1 is SGHAT and CDR2 FQNNGV. The CDR3 sequence: CASRRDFGVGGNSPLHF. The CDR3 DNA follows: TGTGCCAGCAGGCGCGACTTCGGGGTGGGGGGTAATTCACCCCTCCACTTT.

The V gene is TRBV4-3, the J gene TRBJ1-2; D is undetermined. Germline V lookup: CDR1 LGHNA, CDR2 YSLEER. This CDR3 region has 16 residues. Deletions cut 0 bases from V and 7 bases from J, with 18 bases between. This chain's CDR3 is CASSQDSLGPTGGYTF. In DNA, the CDR3 is TGCGCCAGCAGCCAAGATTCGCTCGGCCCCACGGGTGGCTACACCTTC.

The chain joins TRBV9 to TRBJ1-1, with unresolved D. Germline CDR1 reads SGDLS; CDR2 reads YYNGEE. The CDR3 has 14 amino acids. The V and J ends lost 0 bases and 5 bases respectively, with 11 bases between them. In DNA, the CDR3 is TGTGCCAGCAGCGTAGTGCCAGGTAGTACTGAAGCTTTCTTT. It yields the protein CASSVVPGSTEAFF.

This sequence joins TRBV7-9 and TRBJ2-3; D uncertain. CDR1 is SEHNR, CDR2 FQNEAQ, per germline (reference sequence). The V gene lost 8 bases and the J gene lost 2 bases, with 5 bases spanning the gap. This CDR3 has 11 residues. This chain's CDR3 is CASGHTDTQYF. For the CDR3, the DNA is TGTGCCAGCGGCCACACAGATACGCAGTATTTT.